Below are 7 T cell receptor beta chains sequenced from a single sample in a study of T cell responses to AZD1222 COVID-19 vaccine. Using immunoSEQ multiplex PCR, the repertoire was profiled, and TCRdb retains in-frame clones only, with some absent. The sample contains 150,000 to 200,000 clones, more than 85% of which appear only once. Sequences were derived from peripheral blood, sampled on day 0 of AZD1222 vaccination. The receptors were sampled from an adult in good health.

The chain employs TRBV21-1 and TRBJ1-5. TRBV21-1 corresponds to a pseudogene. The CDR3 extends over 17 amino acids. The CDR3 DNA reads as TGTGCCAGCAGCAAAAGTGTCGGGCAGCGCCACAATCAGCCCCAGCATTTT. As protein: CASSKSVGQRHNQPQHF.

The CDR3 loop reads CASSISTNNSPLHF. The CDR3 bases are TGTGCCAGTAGTATCTCCACGAATAATTCACCCCTCCACTTT. The chain employs TRBV19 and TRBJ1-6; D is unresolved. Germline V CDR1 and CDR2: LNHDA, SQIVND (reference sequence). The CDR3 covers 14 residues. V shed 3 bases and J shed 5 bases, with 8 bases lying between them. Full variable domain (remainder filled in from reference TRBV19 and TRBJ1-6): DGGITQSPKYLFRKEGQNVTLSCEQNLNHDAMYWYRQDPGQGLRLIYYSQIVNDFQKGDIAEGYSVSREKKESFPLTVTSAQKNPTAFYLCASSISTNNSPLHFGNGTRLTVT.

The chain has TRBV5-1 and TRBJ1-4, with D perhaps matching TRBD1 (6 bases). The CDR3 contains 15 residues. Germline V gives CDR1 SGHRS, CDR2 YFSETQ. V shed 0 bases and J shed 4 bases, with 10 bases lying between them. The DNA for the CDR3 is TGCGCCAGCAGCTTGGTAATAGGGGGTAATGAAAAACTGTTTTTT. It specifies CASSLVIGGNEKLFF.

On this clone itself: Other nucleotide sequences in the sample specify the same CDR3. J is TRBJ1-1 and V is TRBV6-5, with D possibly TRBD1 on 5 matching bases. V lost 2 bases and J lost 1, with 5 bases in between. Germline V CDR1 and CDR2: MNHEY, SVGAGI. CDR3 length: 13 residues. CDR3 protein: CASSYRGNTEAFF. As DNA, the CDR3 is TGTGCCAGCAGTTACAGGGGGAACACTGAAGCTTTCTTT.

The table lists this clone with a count of one. This sequence joins TRBV19 and TRBJ2-6; D is undetermined. V shed 3 bases and J shed 2 bases, with 11 bases lying between them. This CDR3 has 16 amino acids. Germline CDR1 is LNHDA and CDR2 is SQIVND (reference sequence). The CDR3 protein is CASSMDRVAGANVLTF. The CDR3 DNA reads TGTGCCAGTAGTATGGATCGGGTGGCTGGGGCCAACGTCCTGACTTTC.

The V call is TRBV27, the J call TRBJ1-6; D call uncertain. The length of the CDR3 is 17 residues. Trimming took 0 bases from V and 3 from J, leaving 12 bases between them. Germline CDR1 reads MNHEY; CDR2 reads SMNVEV (reference sequence). The CDR3 region is CASSLSGQAGYNSPLHF. CDR3 nucleotide sequence: TGTGCCAGCAGTTTATCAGGGCAGGCCGGCTATAATTCACCCCTCCACTTT.

This clone has more than one count but fewer than ten. The chain combines TRBV19 with TRBJ1-6; no firm D call. V lost 5 bases, J lost 10 bases, and 3 bases lay in between. The CDR3 is 10 residues long. Germline CDR1 and CDR2: LNHDA and SQIVND (reference sequence). CDR3 DNA: TGTGCCAGTAGTCGCTCACCCCTCCACTTT. Protein: CASSRSPLHF.